This T cell receptor (beta chain) was observed in a study of blood T cell repertoires in COVID-19. The germline V and J ends were trimmed by 4 bases and 3 bases, with 7 bases remaining between them. This CDR3 is built from 13 residues. CDR1 and CDR2 (germline): LGHNT, FRNRAP. This clone was seen a handful of times. TCRdb keeps only in-frame clones here, not all; method: immunoSEQ multiplex PCR. The table lists about 340,000 clones, about 86% of them singletons. Sequencing was performed on PBMCs or T cells enriched from blood (not recorded which). V usage is TRBV12-5 and J usage is TRBJ2-1; D gene ambiguous. The sequence derives from a middle-aged woman with acute COVID-19. CDR3 in amino acids: CASGSVIYNEQFF. The CDR3 bases are TGTGCTAGTGGTTCAGTTATCTACAATGAGCAGTTCTTC.